The clone carrying this T cell receptor (beta chain) has more than one count but fewer than ten. The data originate from a study of blood T cell repertoires in COVID-19. Background on the study: The United States, Italy and Spain were the sources of the acute and convalescent COVID-19 samples.

Trimming stripped 5 bases from V and 9 bases from J, with 13 bases between. The germline V gene has CDR1 SGHTA and CDR2 FQGNSA. The length of the CDR3 is 12 residues. Authors' analysis steps: Amplification of reference gene primers provided the estimated nucleated cell counts. TCRdb keeps only in-frame clones here, not all; method: immunoSEQ multiplex PCR. V and J calls and clone size are those listed in that table; D and trimming were worked out from the DNA. The repertoire includes roughly 290,000 clones, approximately 84% of them detected once, and 2.1% sits in the top ten. The chain has TRBV7-2 and TRBJ1-1, with D possibly being TRBD1 (5 bases). This TCR derives from a woman in her 30s who had recovered from COVID-19. Sequencing was performed on peripheral blood. CDR3: CASSRGTFQAFF. For the CDR3, the DNA is TGTGCCAGCAGCCGGGGGACTTTTCAAGCTTTCTTT.